Below, 31 T cell receptor beta chains from the same sample are listed, as sequenced in a study of cytomegalovirus exposure and HLA in healthy donors (dated by TCRdb to 2016 to 2017). Library prep was done by the immunoSEQ multiplex PCR assay. For the multiplex PCR, a mixture combining 60 forward primers for TCR Vbeta segments and 13 reverse primers for TCR Jbeta segments was used. In its TCRdb copy, this immuneACCESS table keeps in-frame sequences only and misses some clones. Where compared with another copy, unresolved V genes explain less than half of these, and the others have no known cause. For this sample there are some 130,000 clones; less than 80% appear just once. Jointly, the top ten make up approximately 10% of the sample. Source material: PBMCs. The receptors stem from a woman between 45 and 60 years old in good health and CMV-seropositive.

V gene TRBV7-3 combines with J gene TRBJ1-1, with a tentative D call TRBD1 (5 bases). The CDR3 runs to 14 residues. Trimming cost V 2 bases and J 3 bases, with 10 bases left between them. Germline V lookup: CDR1 SGHTA, CDR2 FQGTGA. CDR3 protein: CASSLQGRDTEAFF. The CDR3, as DNA: TGTGCCAGCAGCTTACAGGGTAGGGACACTGAAGCTTTCTTT.

The chain links TRBV6-4 to TRBJ2-5; 7 positions agree with TRBD1. The trim removed 5 bases at V and 5 bases at J, leaving 14 bases unmatched. CDR3 length: 16 amino acids. Germline V lookup: CDR1 MRHNA, CDR2 SNTAGT. The CDR3, as DNA: TGTGCCAGCAGTTGGAGACAGGGTCTAACGGTGGAGACCCAGTACTTC. This translates into CASSWRQGLTVETQYF.

The V and J genes are TRBV6-5 and TRBJ2-2; D call uncertain. V was cut by 2 bases and J by 9 bases, with 10 bases left in between. The CDR3 has 13 residues. CDR1 is MNHEY and CDR2 is SVGAGI in the germline V gene. The CDR3 is CASSYAERRELFF. CDR3 nucleotides: TGTGCCAGCAGTTACGCCGAGAGAAGGGAGCTGTTTTTT.

V gene TRBV7-6 combines with J gene TRBJ2-1, with 7 bases lining up with TRBD2. Trimming took 1 base from V and 2 from J; bases not matched to a gene: 14. Germline CDR1 is SGHVS and CDR2 is FNYEAQ. This CDR3 is built from 19 residues. The CDR3 DNA follows: TGTGCCAGCAGCTTAGAGGCGAGCGGGGACGCCGGGACCTACAATGAGCAGTTCTTC. Encoded protein: CASSLEASGDAGTYNEQFF. Combining the CDR3 with reference TRBV7-6 and TRBJ2-1 gives the whole variable domain GAGVSQSPRYKVTKRGQDVALRCDPISGHVSLYWYRQALGQGPEFLTYFNYEAQQDKSGLPNDRFSAERPEGSISTLTIQRTEQRDSAMYRCASSLEASGDAGTYNEQFFGPGTRLTVL.

The J gene is TRBJ1-2, the V gene TRBV5-4, with a tentative D call TRBD1 (5 bases). Germline V gives CDR1 SGHNT, CDR2 YYREEE (reference sequence). The CDR3 covers 15 residues. Deletions cut 2 bases from V and 4 bases from J, with 15 bases between. The CDR3 reads CASSFSSGEGYGYTF. The CDR3 coding sequence is TGTGCCAGCAGCTTCTCCTCGGGGGAAGGCTATGGCTACACCTTC.

V usage is TRBV27 and J usage is TRBJ2-1; 7 positions agree with TRBD2. The CDR3 contains 15 residues. J gave up 3 bases and V 1 base, and 3 bases lay outside the gene matches. Germline V gene lookup returns CDR1 MNHEY and CDR2 SMNVEV (reference sequence). This CDR3 is CASSLFWTSYNEQFF. The CDR3 nucleotides are TGTGCCAGCAGTTTATTTTGGACTAGCTACAATGAGCAGTTCTTC.

In this sample, this clone turned up a few times. Distinct nucleotide sequences in the sample also encode this CDR3. The V call is TRBV11-2, the J call TRBJ2-7; possibly TRBD2 for D (5 bases). The length of the CDR3 is 12 residues. Germline values: CDR1 SGHAT, CDR2 FQNNGV. V was clipped by 4 bases and J by 3 bases, with 7 bases between them. For the CDR3, the DNA is TGTGCCAGCAGCTATACTAGCTACGAGCAGTACTTC. This sequence encodes CASSYTSYEQYF.

V gene TRBV5-6 combines with J gene TRBJ2-6, with 8 bases fitting TRBD1. Losses at the gene ends were 3 bases for V and 2 bases for J; bases not matched to a gene: 1. The CDR3 consists of 15 residues. Germline loops: CDR1 SGHDT, CDR2 YYEEEE. Here the CDR3 reads CASSSTGAGANVLTF. The CDR3 coding sequence is TGTGCCAGCAGCTCGACAGGGGCTGGGGCCAACGTCCTGACTTTC.

The rearrangement joins TRBV10-3 to TRBJ2-7, with a tentative D call TRBD1 (6 bases). Germline V gene lookup returns CDR1 ENHRY and CDR2 SYGVKD. CDR3 size: 13 residues. V was trimmed by 8 bases and J by 1 base, leaving 12 bases between them. The CDR3 loop reads CAIAGVGSYEQYF. The CDR3 DNA follows: TGTGCCATCGCAGGGGTAGGGTCCTACGAGCAGTACTTC.

V usage is TRBV6-1 and J usage is TRBJ2-7; unclear D gene. Trimming stripped 6 bases from V and 1 base from J, with 4 bases between. The CDR3 spans 11 residues. Germline CDR1 reads MNHNS; CDR2 reads SASEGT. This CDR3 is CASRRSYEQYF. In DNA, the CDR3 is TGTGCCAGCAGGAGATCCTACGAGCAGTACTTC.

The rearrangement uses TRBV11-3 and TRBJ2-7; D perhaps matches TRBD1 (6 bases). CDR1 and CDR2 (germline): SGHNT, YENEEA. This CDR3 spans 12 amino acids. V dropped 4 bases and J dropped 6 bases, with 10 bases sitting between them. CDR3 nucleotides: TGTGCCAGCAGCTACGGGACATCCGAGCAGTACTTC. This translates into CASSYGTSEQYF.

The genes are TRBV28 and TRBJ2-1, with 9 bases aligning to TRBD2. The germline V gene encodes CDR1 MDHEN and CDR2 SYDVKM. The CDR3 length is 13 residues. The junction had 7 bases not matched to a gene; V was cut back by 7 bases and J by 9 bases. The CDR3 loop is CASNGGGAGEQFF. The CDR3 bases are TGTGCCAGCAATGGCGGGGGGGCCGGTGAGCAGTTCTTC.

V usage is TRBV4-1 and J usage is TRBJ2-7, with a weak D call TRBD1 (6 bases). Trimming took 3 bases from V and 4 from J, leaving 10 bases between them. The CDR3 contains 13 residues. Germline CDR1 and CDR2: MGHRA and YSYEKL. The CDR3: CASSQEQGYEQYF. CDR3 in DNA: TGCGCCAGCAGCCAGGAACAGGGTTACGAGCAGTACTTC.

The V and J genes are TRBV6-5 and TRBJ1-1; D uncertain. V shed 4 bases and J shed 1 base, with 7 bases lying between them. Germline CDR1 is MNHEY and CDR2 is SVGAGI. The CDR3 spans 13 residues. CDR3 region: CASSFLKNTEAFF. The DNA of the CDR3 is TGTGCCAGCAGTTTTCTAAAGAACACTGAAGCTTTCTTT.

The chain joins TRBV4-3 to TRBJ1-5; D is ambiguous. The germline CDR1 and CDR2 sequences are LGHNA and YSLEER. V lost 2 bases and J 1 base, leaving 9 bases between the germline ends. The CDR3 totals 15 residues. The CDR3 sequence: CASSQSVRSNQPQHF. CDR3 nucleotide sequence: TGCGCCAGCAGCCAATCAGTCAGAAGCAATCAGCCCCAGCATTTT.

The gene calls are TRBV19 and TRBJ2-3; 10 bases align to TRBD1. The J segment lost 0 bases and the V segment lost 4 bases, leaving 10 bases of the junction unmatched. Germline assignment: CDR1 LNHDA and CDR2 SQIVND (reference sequence). The CDR3 length is 18 residues. This chain's CDR3 is CASSTPGTGAFSTDTQYF. The CDR3 coding sequence is TGTGCCAGTAGTACTCCCGGGACAGGGGCGTTTAGCACAGATACGCAGTATTTT.

The V gene is TRBV27, the J gene TRBJ2-7; D is perhaps TRBD1 (5 bases). CDR3 length: 12 amino acids. The V end lost 6 bases, the J end lost 7 bases, and 13 bases lay between the germline ends. Germline assignment: CDR1 MNHEY and CDR2 SMNVEV (reference sequence). The DNA for the CDR3 is TGTGCCAGCAGCCTACAGGTCGGTGAGCAGTACTTC. Translation gives CASSLQVGEQYF.

This clone was counted between two and nine times. The chain links TRBV27 to TRBJ1-2, with TRBD1 matching 7 bases. This CDR3 region has 13 residues. V lost 3 bases and J lost 4; bases outside the gene matches: 2. Germline-derived CDR1 and CDR2 are MNHEY and SMNVEV (reference sequence). In DNA, the CDR3 is TGTGCCAGCAGTTTCAGGGGGTCCTATGGCTACACCTTC. Residues: CASSFRGSYGYTF.

This clone has a single count. The chain combines TRBV28 with TRBJ1-2; D unclear. CDR3 length equals 15 residues. The V gene lost 7 bases and the J gene lost 4 bases, with 19 bases spanning the gap. Looked up from germline, CDR1 is MDHEN and CDR2 is SYDVKM. CDR3 region: CASTPPSPTSYGYTF. CDR3 DNA sequence: TGTGCCAGCACGCCTCCATCCCCGACTTCCTATGGCTACACCTTC.

The chain joins TRBV28 to TRBJ1-2; the match to TRBD1 covers 9 bases. Germline loops: CDR1 MDHEN, CDR2 SYDVKM. The CDR3 extends over 19 amino acids. V lost 4 bases to trimming and J lost 8 bases; unmatched junction nucleotides: 23. DNA for the CDR3: TGTGCCAGCAGTTCCCTAAGGTGGACAGGGGTGGTCGGACTGGGCGGCTACACCTTC. Amino acid sequence: CASSSLRWTGVVGLGGYTF.

The chain has TRBV7-2 and TRBJ2-7, with a tentative D call TRBD2 (5 bases). V was pared by 7 bases and J by 0 bases, with 16 bases between. Germline V gives CDR1 SGHTA, CDR2 FQGNSA. The CDR3 runs to 15 residues. The CDR3 nucleotides read TGTGCCAGCACCTACCGAGGGAAGAGCTCCTACGAGCAGTACTTC. Its protein is CASTYRGKSSYEQYF.

This clone was found once. The chain recombines TRBV6-6 with TRBJ2-5; 9 bases line up with TRBD1. J lost 4 bases, V lost 7 bases, and 7 bases had no gene match. CDR3 length equals 14 residues. Looked up from germline, CDR1 is MNHNY and CDR2 is SVGAGI (reference sequence). This CDR3 is CASTYGTGRETQYF. CDR3 coding DNA: TGTGCCAGCACCTACGGGACAGGGCGAGAGACCCAGTACTTC.

V is TRBV29-1 and J is TRBJ2-1, with 10 bases lining up with TRBD2. This CDR3 has 15 residues. CDR1 is SQVTM and CDR2 is ANQGSEA in the germline V gene. The V and J ends lost 3 bases and 6 bases, in that order; junction bases with no gene match: 8. The CDR3 sequence is CSVEGRSGGPNEQFF. Written as DNA, the CDR3 is TGCAGCGTTGAGGGGCGTAGCGGGGGGCCCAATGAGCAGTTCTTC.

V gene TRBV5-1 combines with J gene TRBJ1-1, with D perhaps TRBD1 (5 bases). V lost 5 bases to trimming and J lost 1 base, with 9 bases between them. CDR3 length equals 13 residues. In germline, CDR1 is SGHRS, CDR2 YFSETQ. The CDR3 DNA reads as TGCGCCAGCAGTATCGGGGGGAACACTGAAGCTTTCTTT. Its translation is CASSIGGNTEAFF.

V usage is TRBV15 and J usage is TRBJ1-5; no definite D call. CDR1 LNHNV and CDR2 YYDKDF come from the germline V gene (reference sequence). The CDR3 has 12 residues. Trimming took 0 bases from V and 7 from J, leaving 4 bases between them. CDR3 in amino acids: CATSRDPQPQHF. DNA for the CDR3: TGTGCCACCAGCAGAGATCCGCAGCCCCAGCATTTT.

The chain links TRBV15 to TRBJ1-5, with a tentative D call TRBD1 (5 bases). The germline gives CDR1 LNHNV, CDR2 YYDKDF (reference sequence). The V end lost 9 bases, the J end lost 2 bases, and 14 bases lay between the germline ends. The CDR3 has 14 residues. The DNA of the CDR3 is TGTGCCACTCAGGGTTTCGAGGGCAATCAGCCCCAGCATTTT. This codes for CATQGFEGNQPQHF.

The gene calls are TRBV2 and TRBJ1-2, with 11 bases that match TRBD1. CDR3 length equals 17 residues. Germline lookup yields CDR1 SNHLY and CDR2 FYNNEI. J gave up 0 bases and V 6 bases, and 9 bases lay outside the gene matches. In DNA, the CDR3 is TGTGCCAGCAGGAAAGAGGGACAGGGGGTTACTAACTATGGCTACACCTTC. It specifies CASRKEGQGVTNYGYTF.

The rearrangement uses TRBV7-9 and TRBJ2-2; 12 bases match TRBD2. The germline V gene has CDR1 SEHNR and CDR2 FQNEAQ (reference sequence). The CDR3 extends over 16 amino acids. With V trimmed by 9 bases and J by 0 bases, 5 bases remained unmatched. The CDR3 DNA reads as TGTGCCAGTGGGTGGACTAGCGGGACGAACACCGGGGAGCTGTTTTTT. Its protein product is CASGWTSGTNTGELFF.

This chain connects TRBV6-5 to TRBJ2-7; 7 bases match TRBD1. Per the germline V gene, CDR1 is MNHEY and CDR2 is SVGAGI. The CDR3 length is 13 residues. Losses at the gene ends were 5 bases for V and 1 base for J; bases not matched to a gene: 2. In DNA form, the CDR3 reads TGTGCCAGCAGTAAGGGACAGTCCTACGAGCAGTACTTC. Translated: CASSKGQSYEQYF.

This clone appeared once. V is TRBV10-3 and J is TRBJ1-4, with a possible D match to TRBD1 (6 bases). Germline V gene lookup returns CDR1 ENHRY and CDR2 SYGVKD. CDR3 length: 14 amino acids. V was trimmed by 3 bases and J by 12 bases, leaving 17 bases between them. CDR3 loop: CAISEDRSTQELFF. The CDR3, as DNA: TGTGCCATCAGTGAAGACAGGTCTACTCAAGAACTGTTTTTT.

This chain links TRBV5-6 with TRBJ2-3; D is uncertain. Per the germline V gene, CDR1 is SGHDT and CDR2 is YYEEEE. The CDR3 contains 12 residues. Between the trimmed V and J ends, which lost 0 bases and 6 bases, there was a span of 5 bases. Written as DNA, the CDR3 is TGTGCCAGCAGCTTGGGGAGTGATACGCAGTATTTT. Protein sequence: CASSLGSDTQYF.